Described below is a single T cell receptor beta chain sequence and its context. Sample treatment: about 20 received Ad26.COV2.S at low or high dose, single or two shots; about 5 received placebo; per-sample allocation not given. Collection of the samples took place on day 63 after the first injection of vaccine or placebo. This sample is part of a study of Ad26.COV2.S vaccination and SARS-CoV-2 variants. CDR3 length: 15 amino acids. Trimming pared 4 bases from V and 5 bases from J, leaving 12 bases between. The germline V gene has CDR1 SGHAT and CDR2 FQNNGV. Profiling relied on immunoSEQ multiplex PCR, and the TCRdb table lists in-frame clones only, not all of them. The sample yields roughly 420,000 clones, roughly 90% seen once.

The rearrangement links TRBV11-2 to TRBJ1-6; D unclear. This material consisted of peripheral blood, taken in a trial of Ad26.COV2.S vaccine versus placebo. The clonotype was recovered from a person aged 18-60 years who received the Ad26.COV2.S COVID-19 vaccine or a placebo. CDR3 bases: TGTGCCAGCAGCTCATTTAGGTCGAATAATTCACCCCTCCACTTT. Protein: CASSSFRSNNSPLHF.